The subject of this entry is one TCR beta chain. These data are taken from a study of blood T cell repertoires in COVID-19. Study as a whole: COVID-19 samples collected from the United States, Italy and Spain covered acute and convalescent phases.

Germline V lookup: CDR1 LGHDT, CDR2 YNNKEL (reference sequence). The CDR3 contains 19 residues. V gave up 2 bases and J gave up 0 bases; unmatched junction bases: 12. The table came from immunoSEQ multiplex PCR; TCRdb's copy has only in-frame clones and leaves some out. The top ten hold about an eighth of the sample, which has about 130,000 clones, approximately 88% seen once. Sequencing was carried out using peripheral blood. This sequence was found in a woman under 40 who had recovered from COVID-19. The chain combines TRBV3-1 (or the pseudogene TRBV3-2) with TRBJ2-3; 9 nucleotides agree with TRBD1. CDR3 protein: CASSQTGGASFASTDTQYF. In DNA form, the CDR3 reads TGTGCCAGCAGCCAAACAGGGGGCGCATCTTTTGCTAGCACAGATACGCAGTATTTT.